A few counts support the clone carrying this T cell receptor (beta chain). These data are taken from a study of T cell responses to AZD1222 COVID-19 vaccine. Generated by immunoSEQ multiplex PCR, the TCRdb table keeps only in-frame clones and is missing some. This repertoire shows 150,000 to 200,000 clones, about nine tenths found once; its top ten account for about 2.1%. The CDR3 loop spans 14 amino acids. The germline V gene has CDR1 WNHNN and CDR2 SYGVQD (reference sequence). Trimming left V 3 bases short and J 10 bases short, with 13 bases between. Material: peripheral blood, obtained 28 days after the second AZD1222 dose. The rearrangement links TRBV10-1 to TRBJ1-6; D gene unclear. The clonotype comes from an adult who received the AZD1222 COVID-19 vaccine. As DNA, the CDR3 is TGCGCCAGCAGTGAAAGAGGTCCGGACTCACCCCTCCACTTT. Its translation: CASSERGPDSPLHF.